The clone carrying this T cell receptor beta chain has a handful of counts. The sample originates from a study of blood T cell repertoires in COVID-19. Study summary: COVID-19 samples collected from the United States, Italy and Spain covered acute and convalescent phases. From T cells, B-cell-depleted T cells, or PBMCs came the material, which was cDNA or gDNA.

V lost 5 bases, J lost 0 bases, and 7 bases lay in between. Germline assignment: CDR1 SEHNR and CDR2 FQNEAQ (reference sequence). The CDR3 consists of 13 residues. Per the original methods: Researchers report that nucleated cell counts were estimated from reference gene primer amplification. Libraries were prepared by immunoSEQ multiplex PCR; TCRdb keeps only in-frame clonotypes and omits some of them. That table supplies the V and J calls and clone size; D and trimming were determined from the DNA. The sample yields about 78,000 clones, 86% seen once. The chain recombines TRBV7-9 with TRBJ1-1; TRBD1 is a possible D gene (6 bases). The sequenced sample consisted of peripheral blood. This TCR was sampled from a woman aged 60 to 75 with acute or convalescent COVID-19. DNA for the CDR3: TGTGCCAGCAGCCGACAGGTGAACACTGAAGCTTTCTTT. Its protein product is CASSRQVNTEAFF.